This is a list of T cell receptor beta chains from one sample in a study of radiation and T cells in renal cell carcinoma. TCRdb's table, derived via immunoSEQ multiplex PCR, lists solely in-frame clones and lacks some. The table includes about 150,000 clones, roughly 88% detected once. Sequenced material: blood, taken from a patient whose treatment included radiotherapy and nephrectomy. These receptors came from a woman aged 45-65 years with renal cell carcinoma. CDR3s include the opening cysteine and the closing phenylalanine or tryptophan. The order of the fields is V gene, D gene, J gene, clone size, CDR3 DNA, CDR3 protein. A D gene is named only where the DNA matches it firmly. Only part of the rows carry a size: once, few, many, or a class if the clone is expanded.

V gene: TRBV2
D gene: .
J gene: TRBJ2-2
clone size: .
CDR3 DNA: TGTGCCAGCAGTGAAAGACTAGGAGGGGCCGGGGAGCTGTTTTTT
CDR3 protein: CASSERLGGAGELFF

V gene: TRBV7-2
D gene: TRBD1
J gene: TRBJ2-3
clone size: .
CDR3 DNA: TGTGCCAGCAGCCGGGACAGAAGCACAGATACGCAGTATTTT
CDR3 protein: CASSRDRSTDTQYF

V gene: TRBV10-1
D gene: .
J gene: TRBJ2-1
clone size: .
CDR3 DNA: TGCGCCAGCAGCGGGGACCTATCCTACAATGAGCAGTTCTTC
CDR3 protein: CASSGDLSYNEQFF

V gene: TRBV19
D gene: .
J gene: TRBJ2-7
clone size: .
CDR3 DNA: TGTGCCAGTAGGGGGCCGGGGGACGAGCAGTACTTC
CDR3 protein: CASRGPGDEQYF

V gene: TRBV5-1
D gene: .
J gene: TRBJ2-7
clone size: .
CDR3 DNA: TGCGCCAGCAGCGGAGGCCGGGGCAGGGACGAGCAGTACTTC
CDR3 protein: CASSGGRGRDEQYF

V gene: TRBV6-1
D gene: .
J gene: TRBJ1-2
clone size: .
CDR3 DNA: TGTGCCAGCAGTGCAGGGGCGTACTATGGCTACACCTTC
CDR3 protein: CASSAGAYYGYTF

V gene: TRBV5-8
D gene: .
J gene: TRBJ2-3
clone size: .
CDR3 DNA: TGTGCCAGCAGCTTTGGCTCCTCGCCGGGGACAGATACGCAGTATTTT
CDR3 protein: CASSFGSSPGTDTQYF

V gene: TRBV4-2
D gene: .
J gene: TRBJ2-7
clone size: .
CDR3 DNA: TGTGCCAGCAGCCCCACGGGGGCTCCCTCCTACGAGCAGTACTTC
CDR3 protein: CASSPTGAPSYEQYF

V gene: TRBV19
D gene: .
J gene: TRBJ1-5
clone size: .
CDR3 DNA: TGTGCCAGTAGTACCTCAGGACAGCTCAATCAGCCCCAGCATTTT
CDR3 protein: CASSTSGQLNQPQHF

V gene: TRBV7-2
D gene: .
J gene: TRBJ2-3
clone size: .
CDR3 DNA: TGTGCCAGCAGCGTCGACAGGGATACGCAGTATTTT
CDR3 protein: CASSVDRDTQYF

V gene: TRBV7-2
D gene: TRBD1
J gene: TRBJ1-2
clone size: .
CDR3 DNA: TGTGCCAGCAGCTCGGGACAGGACCAACGTTATGGCTACACCTTC
CDR3 protein: CASSSGQDQRYGYTF

V gene: TRBV6-6
D gene: .
J gene: TRBJ1-5
clone size: .
CDR3 DNA: TGTGCCAGCATTGGCAATAGCAATCAGCCCCAGCATTTT
CDR3 protein: CASIGNSNQPQHF

V gene: TRBV7-8
D gene: .
J gene: TRBJ1-5
clone size: .
CDR3 DNA: TGTGCCAGCAGCTTAGAGGGACCCTATCAGCCCCAGCATTTT
CDR3 protein: CASSLEGPYQPQHF

V gene: TRBV6-5
D gene: .
J gene: TRBJ1-1
clone size: .
CDR3 DNA: TGTGCCAGCACTCCTTTTGGGGGCACTGAAGCTTTCTTT
CDR3 protein: CASTPFGGTEAFF

V gene: TRBV29-1
D gene: .
J gene: TRBJ1-2
clone size: .
CDR3 DNA: TGCAGCGTTGAAGATAGTAAGGGCTACACCTTC
CDR3 protein: CSVEDSKGYTF

V gene: TRBV5-4
D gene: .
J gene: TRBJ2-4
clone size: .
CDR3 DNA: TGTGCCAGCAGCCCCTGGGGTGGGATAGCCAAAAACATTCAGTACTTC
CDR3 protein: CASSPWGGIAKNIQYF

V gene: TRBV11-2
D gene: .
J gene: TRBJ1-6
clone size: .
CDR3 DNA: TGTGCCAGCAGCCCCTCCAGGGCGGAGAATTCACCCCTCCACTTT
CDR3 protein: CASSPSRAENSPLHF

V gene: TRBV7-8
D gene: TRBD1
J gene: TRBJ1-4
clone size: .
CDR3 DNA: TGTGCCAGCAGCCTGAGGGGGCCCCTTAATGAAAAACTGTTTTTT
CDR3 protein: CASSLRGPLNEKLFF

V gene: TRBV11-3
D gene: .
J gene: TRBJ1-2
clone size: few
CDR3 DNA: TGTGCCAGCAGCTTAGTTAGAGGGAAGGCCTATGGCTACACCTTC
CDR3 protein: CASSLVRGKAYGYTF

V gene: TRBV6-5
D gene: .
J gene: TRBJ1-2
clone size: .
CDR3 DNA: TGTGCCAGCAGTTACACGTCCCAGACCCCCTATGGCTACACCTTC
CDR3 protein: CASSYTSQTPYGYTF

V gene: TRBV9
D gene: .
J gene: TRBJ1-6
clone size: .
CDR3 DNA: TGTGCCAGCAGCGTAGCTGAATCACCCCTCCACTTT
CDR3 protein: CASSVAESPLHF

V gene: TRBV19
D gene: .
J gene: TRBJ2-5
clone size: .
CDR3 DNA: TGTGCCAGTAGTCCAGCGAGTTTTGAGTCCCAGTACTTC
CDR3 protein: CASSPASFESQYF

V gene: TRBV6-5
D gene: TRBD1
J gene: TRBJ1-2
clone size: .
CDR3 DNA: TGTGCCAGCAGTTACCGGGACAGGGGGGTTAGTGGCTACACCTTC
CDR3 protein: CASSYRDRGVSGYTF

V gene: TRBV15
D gene: .
J gene: TRBJ1-4
clone size: .
CDR3 DNA: TGTGCCACCAGCAGGAGTGGGAGAGGGGTGAATGAAAAACTGTTTTTT
CDR3 protein: CATSRSGRGVNEKLFF

V gene: TRBV30
D gene: .
J gene: TRBJ2-1
clone size: .
CDR3 DNA: TGTGCCTGGAGTGTAGGGCAGGCCAATGAGCAGTTCTTC
CDR3 protein: CAWSVGQANEQFF

V gene: TRBV6-6
D gene: .
J gene: TRBJ1-3
clone size: .
CDR3 DNA: TGTGCCATCCTGGACAGTGGCTCTGGAAACACCATATATTTT
CDR3 protein: CAILDSGSGNTIYF

V gene: TRBV6-1
D gene: .
J gene: TRBJ1-1
clone size: .
CDR3 DNA: TGTGCCAGCAGTGAAGCGCGGAGTGCTTTCTTT
CDR3 protein: CASSEARSAFF

V gene: TRBV6-4
D gene: TRBD2
J gene: TRBJ2-3
clone size: .
CDR3 DNA: TGTGCCAGCAGTCCCCGGGAGACTAGCGGGGGATTCACAGATACGCAGTATTTT
CDR3 protein: CASSPRETSGGFTDTQYF

V gene: TRBV5-1
D gene: .
J gene: TRBJ1-1
clone size: .
CDR3 DNA: TGCGCCAGCAGTCGCCAGGGCGGGGACACTGAAGCTTTCTTT
CDR3 protein: CASSRQGGDTEAFF

V gene: TRBV29-1
D gene: TRBD1
J gene: TRBJ2-7
clone size: .
CDR3 DNA: TGCAGCGTTGAAGATCGGACAGGGATAGCCTACGAGCAGTACTTC
CDR3 protein: CSVEDRTGIAYEQYF

V gene: TRBV6-1
D gene: TRBD2
J gene: TRBJ2-3
clone size: .
CDR3 DNA: TGTGCCAGCAGTGAAGCGGGGGGACTAGTTAGTACAGATACGCAGTATTTT
CDR3 protein: CASSEAGGLVSTDTQYF

V gene: TRBV11-1
D gene: .
J gene: TRBJ2-3
clone size: .
CDR3 DNA: TGTGCCAGCAGCTTAGGAGTCATCACAGATACGCAGTATTTT
CDR3 protein: CASSLGVITDTQYF

V gene: TRBV5-1
D gene: TRBD1
J gene: TRBJ2-2
clone size: .
CDR3 DNA: TGCGCCAGCAGCTTGGCCGGTCCGGACAGGGATAGTCCCGGGGAGCTGTTTTTT
CDR3 protein: CASSLAGPDRDSPGELFF

V gene: TRBV6-5
D gene: .
J gene: TRBJ1-6
clone size: .
CDR3 DNA: TGTGCCAGCAGTTACGGCAGGGTAGGGTCACCCCTCCACTTT
CDR3 protein: CASSYGRVGSPLHF

V gene: TRBV7-3
D gene: TRBD2
J gene: TRBJ2-3
clone size: .
CDR3 DNA: TGTGCCAGCAGCTCACGACTAGCGGGGGGAACAGATACGCAGTATTTT
CDR3 protein: CASSSRLAGGTDTQYF

V gene: TRBV6-4
D gene: .
J gene: TRBJ2-3
clone size: .
CDR3 DNA: TGTGCCAGCAGAATTAGCCCGGGGGGCACAGATACGCAGTATTTT
CDR3 protein: CASRISPGGTDTQYF

V gene: TRBV5-1
D gene: .
J gene: TRBJ1-1
clone size: .
CDR3 DNA: TGCGCCAGCAGCTTGGGAGCTTTGAACACTGAAGCTTTCTTT
CDR3 protein: CASSLGALNTEAFF

V gene: TRBV2
D gene: .
J gene: TRBJ1-5
clone size: .
CDR3 DNA: TGTGCCAGCAGTGGGAGGGAACGGAGCCAGCCCCAGCATTTT
CDR3 protein: CASSGRERSQPQHF

V gene: TRBV7-7
D gene: TRBD2
J gene: TRBJ2-5
clone size: .
CDR3 DNA: TGTGCTAGCAGCTCCCATCGCGGGGGACAAGAGACCCAGTACTTC
CDR3 protein: CASSSHRGGQETQYF

V gene: TRBV5-1
D gene: .
J gene: TRBJ1-1
clone size: .
CDR3 DNA: TGCGCCAGCAGCTTGGTTAGCGGGGGCGTCGACTTTGAAGCTTTCTTT
CDR3 protein: CASSLVSGGVDFEAFF

V gene: TRBV6-1
D gene: .
J gene: TRBJ2-1
clone size: few
CDR3 DNA: TGTGCCAGCAGTGAATTTGAACAGAGCTCCTACAATGAGCAGTTCTTC
CDR3 protein: CASSEFEQSSYNEQFF

V gene: TRBV5-1
D gene: .
J gene: TRBJ1-4
clone size: .
CDR3 DNA: TGCGCCAGCAGCCGCTTCCCAGCTGAAAAACTGTTTTTT
CDR3 protein: CASSRFPAEKLFF

V gene: TRBV5-4
D gene: .
J gene: TRBJ2-5
clone size: .
CDR3 DNA: TGTGCCAGCAGCTTGGGAGGGGCCCAGGAGACCCAGTACTTC
CDR3 protein: CASSLGGAQETQYF

V gene: TRBV7-8
D gene: TRBD1
J gene: TRBJ1-1
clone size: .
CDR3 DNA: TGTGCCAGCAGAGACAGGGTGAACACTGAAGCTTTCTTT
CDR3 protein: CASRDRVNTEAFF

V gene: TRBV4-1
D gene: .
J gene: TRBJ1-2
clone size: .
CDR3 DNA: TGCGCCAGCAGCCAAGTTGAGGCAGGCGCAAACTATGGCTACACCTTC
CDR3 protein: CASSQVEAGANYGYTF

V gene: TRBV7-3
D gene: .
J gene: TRBJ1-1
clone size: .
CDR3 DNA: TGTGCCAGCAGCTCCAGTCCCCTAGGGACTGAAGCTTTCTTT
CDR3 protein: CASSSSPLGTEAFF